This TCR beta chain originates from a study of beta chain features in type 1 diabetes. Whole-study results and caveats: PCR could preferentially amplify shorter templates, alike in patients and controls. Shorter TCRB CDR3s, moderately but significantly so, were found in Type 1 diabetes patients in all four CD4+ subsets.

The authors reverse transcribed all of the isolated RNA, so sequencing captured expressed TCRB transcripts. This table comes from immunoSEQ multiplex PCR, and its TCRdb copy is limited to in-frame clones, with some not included. This sample has about 650,000 clones, with around 12% found just once. Germline V lookup: CDR1 SQVTM, CDR2 ANQGSEA. The V end was cut by 4 bases, the J end by 7 bases, with 13 bases between. The CDR3 spans 12 residues. This clone turned up a few times. Antigen: not known. The authors obtained over 98% purity in all sorted populations. This sequence joins TRBV29-1 and TRBJ1-2; D unclear. The sequencing input was naive CD4+ T cells from blood. The sequence came from a man aged 25-45 years with type 1 diabetes. CDR3 region: CSVVVGLTGYTF. In nucleotides, the CDR3 is TGCAGCGTTGTCGTGGGTTTAACTGGCTACACCTTC.